This TCR beta chain was profiled in a study of identical twins. Study conclusions and caveats: Modelling underestimated the level of out-of-frame TCR alpha sharing observed in monozygotic twins.

No donor was unhealthy or non-Caucasian. Turning to this clonotype: What it binds is unknown.

From the 5' RACE reads, TCRdb called clonotypes with MiXCR, one entry per CDR3 protein. The data contain hundreds of thousands of distinct CDR3 sequences, approximately 6% of them singletons. V dropped 8 bases and J dropped 4 bases, with 10 bases sitting between them. The CDR3 has 12 amino acids. Germline loops: CDR1 SNHLY, CDR2 FYNNEI. The source material was naive T cells sorted from blood. This TCR was sampled from a man between 18 and 35 years old in good health. The rearrangement uses TRBV2 and TRBJ2-3; D ambiguous. The CDR3 loop reads CASYESSDTQYF. The DNA for the CDR3 is TGTGCCAGCTACGAGTCCTCAGATACGCAGTATTTT.